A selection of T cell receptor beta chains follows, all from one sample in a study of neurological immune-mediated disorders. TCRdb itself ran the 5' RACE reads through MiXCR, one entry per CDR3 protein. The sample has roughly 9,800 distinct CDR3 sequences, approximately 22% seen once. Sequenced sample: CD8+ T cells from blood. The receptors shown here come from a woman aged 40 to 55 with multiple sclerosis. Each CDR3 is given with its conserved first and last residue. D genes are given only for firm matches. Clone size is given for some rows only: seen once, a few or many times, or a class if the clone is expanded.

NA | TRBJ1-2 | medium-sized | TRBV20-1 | TGCAGTGCTAGAGATATCCGGGCAGCCTATGGCTACACCTTC | CSARDIRAAYGYTF
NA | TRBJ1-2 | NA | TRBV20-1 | TGCAGTGCTAGAGATTTGGGGTTGGTCGGCTACACCTTC | CSARDLGLVGYTF
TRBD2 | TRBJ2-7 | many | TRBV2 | TGTGCCAGCAGTTGGACTAGCGGGGCCTCCTACGAGCAGTACTTC | CASSWTSGASYEQYF
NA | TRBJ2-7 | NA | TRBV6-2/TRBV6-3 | TGTGCCAGCACTAGTGCCCAATCTTCCTACGAGCAGTACTTC | CASTSAQSSYEQYF
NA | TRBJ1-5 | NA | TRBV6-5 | TGTGCCAGCAGAGGTGGAAGCAATCAGCCCCAGCATTTT | CASRGGSNQPQHF
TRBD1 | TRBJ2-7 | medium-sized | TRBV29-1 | TGCAGCGTTGAAGACCTCGGGACAGGTGGCGGAGAGCAGTACTTC | CSVEDLGTGGGEQYF
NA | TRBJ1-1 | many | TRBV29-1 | TGCAGCGTCGCCAATCGGGATCTTATGAACACTGAAGCTTTCTTT | CSVANRDLMNTEAFF
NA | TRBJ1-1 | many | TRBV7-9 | TGTGCCAGCAGCAGACAGGCGATGAACACTGAAGCTTTCTTT | CASSRQAMNTEAFF
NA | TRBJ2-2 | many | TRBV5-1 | TGCGCCAGCAAAGGACAGATGAACACCGGGGAGCTGTTTTTT | CASKGQMNTGELFF
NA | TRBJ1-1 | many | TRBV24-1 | TGTGCCACCAGGGGTGGGGAGCACACTGAAGCTTTCTTT | CATRGGEHTEAFF
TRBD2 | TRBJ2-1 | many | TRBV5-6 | TGTGCCAGCAGCTTCCTCGGGACTAGGGCCAATGAGCAGTTCTTC | CASSFLGTRANEQFF
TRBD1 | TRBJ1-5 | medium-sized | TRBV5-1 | TGCGCCAGCAGCTTGACAGGGGTGATGCCCCAGCATTTT | CASSLTGVMPQHF
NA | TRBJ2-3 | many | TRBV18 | TGTGCCAGCTCACCGGCGGCAGGTCGAACAGATACGCAGTATTTT | CASSPAAGRTDTQYF
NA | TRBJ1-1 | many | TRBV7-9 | TGTGCCAGCAGCTTAGAAGGGTCCCTGAACACTGAAGCTTTCTTT | CASSLEGSLNTEAFF
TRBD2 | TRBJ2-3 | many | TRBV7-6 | TGTGCCAGCAGCGGGACTAGCGGGGGGGCAGATACGCAGTATTTT | CASSGTSGGADTQYF
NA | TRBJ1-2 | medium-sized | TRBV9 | TGTGCCAGCAGCGCCAGGGGAGCTAACTATGGCTACACCTTC | CASSARGANYGYTF
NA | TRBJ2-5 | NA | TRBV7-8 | TGTGCCAGCACCTTAACCCAGGGGTACAAGGAGACCCAGTACTTC | CASTLTQGYKETQYF
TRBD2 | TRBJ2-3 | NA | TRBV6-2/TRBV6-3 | TGTGCCAGCAGTCCCGGGACTAGAGACACAGATACGCAGTATTTT | CASSPGTRDTDTQYF
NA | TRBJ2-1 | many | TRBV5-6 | TGTGCCAGCAGCTTGCAGAGCTCCTACAATGAGCAGTTCTTC | CASSLQSSYNEQFF
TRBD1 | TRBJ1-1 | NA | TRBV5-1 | TGCGCCAGCAGCTTAACTACAGGGGGCTACACTGAAGCTTTCTTT | CASSLTTGGYTEAFF
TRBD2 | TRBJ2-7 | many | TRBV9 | TGTGCCAGCAGCCCCCGGGAGGTGGGCGAGCAGTACTTC | CASSPREVGEQYF
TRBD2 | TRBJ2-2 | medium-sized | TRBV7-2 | TGTGCCAGCCGGGGGGGCAACACCGGGGAGCTGTTTTTT | CASRGGNTGELFF
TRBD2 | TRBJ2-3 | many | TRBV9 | TGTGCCAGCAGCGTAGGGGCAGGAACGGGGGGTACGCAGTATTTT | CASSVGAGTGGTQYF
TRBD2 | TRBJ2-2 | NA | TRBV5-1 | TGCGCCAGCAGCTCGCATTACGGGGGGGAGAACACCGGGGAGCTGTTTTTT | CASSSHYGGENTGELFF
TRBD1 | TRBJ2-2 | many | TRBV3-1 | TGTGCCAGCAGCCAACCTGACAGGGGGCATACCGGGGAGCTGTTTTTT | CASSQPDRGHTGELFF
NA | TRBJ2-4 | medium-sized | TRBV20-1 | TGCAGTGCTACTCGTCTAGTTGGACTCCAAGCCAAAAACATTCAGTACTTC | CSATRLVGLQAKNIQYF